These T cell receptor beta chains were read from a single sample in a study of CD8 T cells in ankylosing spondylitis. TCRdb reanalysed the 5' RACE reads using MiXCR and keeps one entry per CDR3 protein. The table has approximately 500,000 distinct CDR3 sequences, approximately 11% seen once. Sequenced input: blood, either unsorted or a sorted T cell fraction (not recorded which). These receptors were taken from a male donor with ankylosing spondylitis. The CDR3 runs from the conserved cysteine through the conserved F or W. The order of the fields is CDR3 DNA, CDR3 protein, D gene, J gene, clone size, V gene. The D gene is left open where the match is weak. The size field is filled for only some rows; it gives once, few, many or a size class.

TGTGCCAGCAGTACCGGTACTAGCACAGATACGCAGTATTTT,CASSTGTSTDTQYF,-,TRBJ2-3,many,TRBV27
TGCAGCTCAGCGGGAGTGAGGGAAGAGACCCAGTACTTC,CSSAGVREETQYF,TRBD2,TRBJ2-5,many,TRBV29-1
TGTGCCATCAGCGCGACAGGGGATTCCGCAACTAATGAAAAACTGTTTTTT,CAISATGDSATNEKLFF,TRBD1,TRBJ1-4,-,TRBV10-3
TGTGCCAGCAGCCAGGACAGGGTCGATGAGCAGTTCTTC,CASSQDRVDEQFF,TRBD1,TRBJ2-1,few,TRBV3-1
TGTGCCAGCAGCCCTTACGGACAGGGTAACTCTGGAAACACCATATATTTT,CASSPYGQGNSGNTIYF,TRBD1,TRBJ1-3,-,TRBV3-1
TGTGCCAGCAGCCAAGAGTGGCAGGGCTCCTACAATGAGCAGTTCTTC,CASSQEWQGSYNEQFF,-,TRBJ2-1,-,TRBV3-1
TGTGCCATCAGGGCCACCCGAACGAACACCGGGGAGCTGTTTTTT,CAIRATRTNTGELFF,-,TRBJ2-2,many,TRBV10-3
TGTGCCAGCAGCCCCCGGACAGGCCTTAACACTGAAGCTTTCTTT,CASSPRTGLNTEAFF,TRBD1,TRBJ1-1,-,TRBV11-2
TGTGCCAGCAGCTCAAGGTCAGCGGGGAGCACAGATACGCAGTATTTT,CASSSRSAGSTDTQYF,TRBD2,TRBJ2-3,many,TRBV7-8
TGTGCCACCAGTGATTCTGGGCGGAACTATGGCTACACCTTC,CATSDSGRNYGYTF,-,TRBJ1-2,-,TRBV24-1
TGTGCCAGCAGCCTTGACGGATTCGTCCTGACTTTC,CASSLDGFVLTF,-,TRBJ2-6,few,TRBV7-9
TGCGCCAGCAGCTCTGGCGGGGCTAGCGGGGGACCCACCGCCTACAATGAGCAGTTCTTC,CASSSGGASGGPTAYNEQFF,TRBD2,TRBJ2-1,many,TRBV5-1
TGCGCCAGCAGCCAACTCGGGACTAGCGGGACTAAAAACATTCAGTACTTC,CASSQLGTSGTKNIQYF,TRBD2,TRBJ2-4,few,TRBV4-1
TGCAGTGCTATACGAGAGACCCAGTACTTC,CSAIRETQYF,-,TRBJ2-5,few,TRBV20-1
TGTGCCAGCAGCGTACATGTTTCTAATTCACCCCTCCACTTT,CASSVHVSNSPLHF,-,TRBJ1-6,few,TRBV7-9
TGCGCCAGCTGGGGACGGGAGATTACTTTCAACTATGGCTACACCTTC,CASWGREITFNYGYTF,-,TRBJ1-2,many,TRBV10-2
TGTGCCACCAGCAGGGGTAGGACAGGGGATCAGCCCCAGCATTTT,CATSRGRTGDQPQHF,TRBD1,TRBJ1-5,few,TRBV15
TGTGCCATCGGCGACAGCACGAACTATGGCTACACCTTC,CAIGDSTNYGYTF,-,TRBJ1-2,-,TRBV10-3
TGTGCCAGCAGTTTAACGACGGGAGCAGGCACAGATACGCAGTATTTT,CASSLTTGAGTDTQYF,-,TRBJ2-3,many,TRBV12-3/TRBV12-4
TGTGCCAGCAGCTCCCCGGGACAGTTTAGCTATGGCTACACCTTC,CASSSPGQFSYGYTF,TRBD1,TRBJ1-2,few,TRBV7-9
TGTGCCACCAGTGATCCGGACTCCACAGATACGCAGTATTTT,CATSDPDSTDTQYF,-,TRBJ2-3,few,TRBV24-1
TGTGCCAGCAGTGAGTTGGCCAATACGCAGTATTTT,CASSELANTQYF,-,TRBJ2-3,-,TRBV2
TGTGCCAGCAGCCAAGACCAGTACGGAAAACTGTTTTTT,CASSQDQYGKLFF,-,TRBJ1-4,-,TRBV4-2
TGTGCCAGCACCCAGCTCAATGAGCAGTTCTTC,CASTQLNEQFF,-,TRBJ2-1,few,TRBV2
TGTGCCAGCTGGCCGGGACAGGGGGCCCCGGATACGCGTTCAGATACGCAGTATTTT,CASWPGQGAPDTRSDTQYF,TRBD1,TRBJ2-3,-,TRBV12-3/TRBV12-4
TGTGCCAGCAGCAAAGCGGGGTACACCGGGGAGCTGTTTTTT,CASSKAGYTGELFF,-,TRBJ2-2,once,TRBV21-1
TGTGCCAGCAGCCGGATACAGGGGGCTGGTGAAAAACTGTTTTTT,CASSRIQGAGEKLFF,TRBD1,TRBJ1-4,many,TRBV7-8
TGTGCCAGCAGCCAAGTAATCGACAGTTACAATGAGCAGTTCTTC,CASSQVIDSYNEQFF,-,TRBJ2-1,-,TRBV3-1
TGTGCCAGCAGCCAGTGGGGACTAGCGGGAGAAGAGACCCAGTACTTC,CASSQWGLAGEETQYF,TRBD2,TRBJ2-5,few,TRBV3-1
TGTGCCACCAGTCCCTCTAGCGGACAGGGGTCCTACAATGAGCAGTTCTTC,CATSPSSGQGSYNEQFF,TRBD1,TRBJ2-1,-,TRBV24-1
TGTGCCAGCAGTGAACAGATGAGGGCCGGGACAGGGTATGAGACCCAGTACTTC,CASSEQMRAGTGYETQYF,TRBD1,TRBJ2-5,-,TRBV2
TGCGCCAGCAGCCCTAACGGTCTAGCGGGAGTGGATGAGCAGTTCTTC,CASSPNGLAGVDEQFF,TRBD2,TRBJ2-1,few,TRBV5-1
TGTGCCAGCTCACCAGTCGGACGGAAGTCCTACGAGCAGTACTTC,CASSPVGRKSYEQYF,-,TRBJ2-7,few,TRBV18
TGCGCCAGCAGCCCAGGACAGGCGCAAGAGACCCAGTACTTC,CASSPGQAQETQYF,TRBD1,TRBJ2-5,many,TRBV5-1